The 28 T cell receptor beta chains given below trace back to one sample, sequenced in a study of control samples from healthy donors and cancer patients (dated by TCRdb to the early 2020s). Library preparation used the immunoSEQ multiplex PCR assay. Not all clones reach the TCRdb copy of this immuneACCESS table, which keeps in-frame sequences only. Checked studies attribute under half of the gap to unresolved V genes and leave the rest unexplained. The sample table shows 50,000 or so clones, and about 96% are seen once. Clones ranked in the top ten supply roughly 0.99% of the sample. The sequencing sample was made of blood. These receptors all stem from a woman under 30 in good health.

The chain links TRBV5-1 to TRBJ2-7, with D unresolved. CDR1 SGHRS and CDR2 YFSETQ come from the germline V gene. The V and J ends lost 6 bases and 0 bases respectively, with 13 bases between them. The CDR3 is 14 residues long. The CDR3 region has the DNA TGCGCCAGCACCCCCTCGATAAGCTCCTACGAGCAGTACTTC. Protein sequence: CASTPSISSYEQYF.

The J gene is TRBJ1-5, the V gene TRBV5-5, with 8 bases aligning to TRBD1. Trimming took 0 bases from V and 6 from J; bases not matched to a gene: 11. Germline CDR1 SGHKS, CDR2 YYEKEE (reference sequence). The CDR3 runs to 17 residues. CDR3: CASSLGPDRVLGQPQHF. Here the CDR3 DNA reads TGTGCCAGCAGCTTGGGTCCGGACAGGGTCCTCGGTCAGCCCCAGCATTTT. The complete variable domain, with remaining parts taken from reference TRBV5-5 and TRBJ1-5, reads DAGVTQSPTHLIKTRGQQVTLRCSPISGHKSVSWYQQVLGQGPQFIFQYYEKEERGRGNFPDRFSARQFPNYSSELNVNALLLGDSALYLCASSLGPDRVLGQPQHFGDGTRLSIL.

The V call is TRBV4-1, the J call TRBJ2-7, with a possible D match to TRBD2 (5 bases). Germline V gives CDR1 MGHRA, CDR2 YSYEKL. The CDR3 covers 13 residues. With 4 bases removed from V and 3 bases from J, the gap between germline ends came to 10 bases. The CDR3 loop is CASSPRVDYEQYF. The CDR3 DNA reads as TGCGCCAGCAGCCCGAGGGTAGACTACGAGCAGTACTTC.

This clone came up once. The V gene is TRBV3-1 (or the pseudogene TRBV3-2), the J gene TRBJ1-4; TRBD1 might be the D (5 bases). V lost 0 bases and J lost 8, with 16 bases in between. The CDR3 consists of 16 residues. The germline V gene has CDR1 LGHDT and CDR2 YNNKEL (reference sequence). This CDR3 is CASSQDKGFLEEKLFF. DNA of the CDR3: TGTGCCAGCAGCCAAGATAAGGGGTTCCTTGAGGAAAAACTGTTTTTT.

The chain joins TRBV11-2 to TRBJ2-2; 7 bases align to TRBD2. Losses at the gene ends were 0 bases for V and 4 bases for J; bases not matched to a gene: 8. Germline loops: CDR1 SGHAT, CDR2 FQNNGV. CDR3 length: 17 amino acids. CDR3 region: CASSLDGRVMGTGELFF. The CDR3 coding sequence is TGTGCCAGCAGCTTAGATGGGAGGGTTATGGGCACCGGGGAGCTGTTTTTT. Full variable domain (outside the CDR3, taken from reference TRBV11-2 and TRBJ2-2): EAGVAQSPRYKIIEKRQSVAFWCNPISGHATLYWYQQILGQGPKLLIQFQNNGVVDDSQLPKDRFSAERLKGVDSTLKIQPAKLEDSAVYLCASSLDGRVMGTGELFFGEGSRLTVL.

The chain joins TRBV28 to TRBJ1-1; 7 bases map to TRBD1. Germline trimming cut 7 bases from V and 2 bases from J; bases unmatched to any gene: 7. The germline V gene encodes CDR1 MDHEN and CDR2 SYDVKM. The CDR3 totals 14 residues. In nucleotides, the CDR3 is TGTGCCAGCAAAACCGGGACAGTTAACACTGAAGCTTTCTTT. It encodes CASKTGTVNTEAFF.

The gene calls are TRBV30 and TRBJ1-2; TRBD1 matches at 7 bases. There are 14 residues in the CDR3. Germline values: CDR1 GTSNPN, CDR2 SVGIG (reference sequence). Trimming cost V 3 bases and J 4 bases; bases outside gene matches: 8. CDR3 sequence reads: CAWSTPGQFYGYTF. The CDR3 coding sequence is TGTGCCTGGAGCACCCCGGGACAGTTCTATGGCTACACCTTC.

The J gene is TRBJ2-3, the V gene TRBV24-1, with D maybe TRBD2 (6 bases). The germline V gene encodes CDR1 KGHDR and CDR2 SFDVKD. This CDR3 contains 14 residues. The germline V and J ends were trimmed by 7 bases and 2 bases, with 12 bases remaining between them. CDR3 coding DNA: TGTGCCACCAGGGGAGGACCTAACACAGATACGCAGTATTTT. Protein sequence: CATRGGPNTDTQYF.

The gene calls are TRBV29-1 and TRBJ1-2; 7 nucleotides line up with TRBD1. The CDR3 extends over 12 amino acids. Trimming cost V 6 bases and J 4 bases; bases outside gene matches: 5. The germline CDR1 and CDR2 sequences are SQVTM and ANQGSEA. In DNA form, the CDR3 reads TGCAGCGTGGAGACAGGGACCTATGGCTACACCTTC. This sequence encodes CSVETGTYGYTF.

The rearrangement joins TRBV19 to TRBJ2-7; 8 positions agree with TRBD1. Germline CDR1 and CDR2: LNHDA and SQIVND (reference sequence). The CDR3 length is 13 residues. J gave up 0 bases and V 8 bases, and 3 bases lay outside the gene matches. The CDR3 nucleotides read TGTGCCAGTGGGGACAGGCTCTCCTACGAGCAGTACTTC. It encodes CASGDRLSYEQYF.

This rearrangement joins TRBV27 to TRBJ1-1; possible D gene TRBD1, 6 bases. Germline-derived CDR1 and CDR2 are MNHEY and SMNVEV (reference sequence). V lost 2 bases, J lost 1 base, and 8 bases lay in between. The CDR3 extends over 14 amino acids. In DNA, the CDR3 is TGTGCCAGCAGTTTACTGGGGGCGAACACTGAAGCTTTCTTT. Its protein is CASSLLGANTEAFF.

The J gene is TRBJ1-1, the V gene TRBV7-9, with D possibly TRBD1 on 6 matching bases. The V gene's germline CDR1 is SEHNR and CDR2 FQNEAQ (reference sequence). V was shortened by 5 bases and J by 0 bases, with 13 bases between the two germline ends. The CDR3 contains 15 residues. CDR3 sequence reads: CASSPLEGVNTEAFF. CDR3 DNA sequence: TGTGCCAGCAGCCCCCTTGAGGGGGTGAACACTGAAGCTTTCTTT.

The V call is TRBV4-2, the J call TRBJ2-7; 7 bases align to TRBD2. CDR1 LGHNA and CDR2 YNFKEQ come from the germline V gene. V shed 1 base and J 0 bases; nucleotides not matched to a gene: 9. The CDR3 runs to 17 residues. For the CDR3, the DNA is TGTGCCAGCAGCCAAGGCTTCAGCGGGGACTCCTCCTACGAGCAGTACTTC. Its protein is CASSQGFSGDSSYEQYF.

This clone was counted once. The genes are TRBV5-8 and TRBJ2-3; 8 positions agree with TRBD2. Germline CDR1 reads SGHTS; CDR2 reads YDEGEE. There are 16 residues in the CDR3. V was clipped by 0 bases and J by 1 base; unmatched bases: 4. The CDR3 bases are TGTGCCAGCAGCTTGGGAGTACTAGCGGGCACAGATACGCAGTATTTT. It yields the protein CASSLGVLAGTDTQYF.

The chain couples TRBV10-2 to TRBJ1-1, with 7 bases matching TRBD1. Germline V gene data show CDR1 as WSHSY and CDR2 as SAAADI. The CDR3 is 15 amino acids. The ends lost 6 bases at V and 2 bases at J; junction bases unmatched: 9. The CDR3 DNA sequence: TGCGCCAGCAGGGAAGCCGACAGGGTCAACACTGAAGCTTTCTTT. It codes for CASREADRVNTEAFF.

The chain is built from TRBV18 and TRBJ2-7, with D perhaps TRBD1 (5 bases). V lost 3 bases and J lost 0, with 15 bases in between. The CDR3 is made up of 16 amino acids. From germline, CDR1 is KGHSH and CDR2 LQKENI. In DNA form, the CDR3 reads TGTGCCAGCTCACCCATACCAGGGTCTAGCTCCTACGAGCAGTACTTC. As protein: CASSPIPGSSSYEQYF. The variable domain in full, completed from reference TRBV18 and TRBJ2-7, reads NAGVMQNPRHLVRRRGQEARLRCSPMKGHSHVYWYRQLPEEGLKFMVYLQKENIIDESGMPKERFSAEFPKEGPSILRIQQVVRGDSAAYFCASSPIPGSSSYEQYFGPGTRLTVT.

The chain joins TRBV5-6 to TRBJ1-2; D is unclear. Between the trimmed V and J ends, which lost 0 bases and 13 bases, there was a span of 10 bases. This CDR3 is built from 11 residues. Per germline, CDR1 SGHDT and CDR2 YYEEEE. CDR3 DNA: TGTGCCAGCAGCTTGGGCCGGCGCGGCACCTTC. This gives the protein CASSLGRRGTF.

CDR3 in amino acids: CASSVLLYNEQFF. As DNA, the CDR3 is TGTGCCAGCAGCGTTCTCCTCTACAATGAGCAGTTCTTC. The gene calls are TRBV9 and TRBJ2-1, with D unresolved. The CDR3 runs to 13 residues. The germline CDR1 and CDR2 sequences are SGDLS and YYNGEE. V lost 2 bases to trimming and J lost 3 bases, with 6 bases between them.

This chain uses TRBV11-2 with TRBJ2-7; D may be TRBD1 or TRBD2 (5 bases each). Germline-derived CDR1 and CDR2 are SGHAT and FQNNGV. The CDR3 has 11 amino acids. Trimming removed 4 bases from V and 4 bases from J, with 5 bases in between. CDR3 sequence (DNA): TGTGCCAGCAGCTGGGGGTACGAGCAGTACTTC. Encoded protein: CASSWGYEQYF.

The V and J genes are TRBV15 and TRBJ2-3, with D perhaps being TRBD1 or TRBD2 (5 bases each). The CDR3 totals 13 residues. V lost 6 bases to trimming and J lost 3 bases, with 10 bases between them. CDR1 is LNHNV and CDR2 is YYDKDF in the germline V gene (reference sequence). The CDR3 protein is CATRGVATDTQYF. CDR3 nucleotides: TGTGCCACCAGGGGGGTGGCTACAGATACGCAGTATTTT.

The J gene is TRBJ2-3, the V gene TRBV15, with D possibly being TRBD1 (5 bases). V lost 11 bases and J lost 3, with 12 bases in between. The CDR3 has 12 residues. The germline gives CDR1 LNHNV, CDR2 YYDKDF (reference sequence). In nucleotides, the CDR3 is TGTGCCTCACAGGAAGGGACAGATACGCAGTATTTT. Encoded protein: CASQEGTDTQYF. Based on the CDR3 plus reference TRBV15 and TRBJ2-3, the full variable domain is DAMVIQNPRYQVTQFGKPVTLSCSQTLNHNVMYWYQQKSSQAPKLLFHYYDKDFNNEADTPDNFQSRRPNTSFCFLDIRSPGLGDTAMYLCASQEGTDTQYFGPGTRLTVL.

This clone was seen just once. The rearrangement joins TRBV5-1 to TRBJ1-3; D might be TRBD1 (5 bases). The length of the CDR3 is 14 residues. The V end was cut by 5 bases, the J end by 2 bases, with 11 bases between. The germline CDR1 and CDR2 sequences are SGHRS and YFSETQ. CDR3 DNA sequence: TGCGCCAGCAGACCCGGGGGGGCTGGAAACACCATATATTTT. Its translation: CASRPGGAGNTIYF. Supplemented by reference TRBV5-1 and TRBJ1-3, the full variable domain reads KAGVTQTPRYLIKTRGQQVTLSCSPISGHRSVSWYQQTPGQGLQFLFEYFSETQRNKGNFPGRFSGRQFSNSRSEMNVSTLELGDSALYLCASRPGGAGNTIYFGEGSWLTVV.

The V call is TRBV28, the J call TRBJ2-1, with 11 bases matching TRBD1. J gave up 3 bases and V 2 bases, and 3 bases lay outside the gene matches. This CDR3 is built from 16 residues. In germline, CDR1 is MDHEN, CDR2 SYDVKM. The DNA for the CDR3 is TGTGCCAGCAGTTTAGGGGGGACAGGGGGCTACAATGAGCAGTTCTTC. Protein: CASSLGGTGGYNEQFF. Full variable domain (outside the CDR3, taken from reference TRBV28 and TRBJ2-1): DVKVTQSSRYLVKRTGEKVFLECVQDMDHENMFWYRQDPGLGLRLIYFSYDVKMKEKGDIPEGYSVSREKKERFSLILESASTNQTSMYLCASSLGGTGGYNEQFFGPGTRLTVL.

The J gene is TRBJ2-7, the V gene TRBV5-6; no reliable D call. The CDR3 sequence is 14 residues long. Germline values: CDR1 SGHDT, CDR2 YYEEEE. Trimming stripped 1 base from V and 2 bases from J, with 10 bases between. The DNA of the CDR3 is TGTGCCAGCAGCTTGCGTCGGTACCCCTACGAGCAGTACTTC. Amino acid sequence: CASSLRRYPYEQYF.

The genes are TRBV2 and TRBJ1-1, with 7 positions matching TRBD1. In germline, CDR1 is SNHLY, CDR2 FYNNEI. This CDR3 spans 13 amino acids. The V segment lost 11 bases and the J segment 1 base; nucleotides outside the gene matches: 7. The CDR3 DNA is TGTGCCGACAGCAGGGGGGGGAACACTGAAGCTTTCTTT. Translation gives CADSRGGNTEAFF. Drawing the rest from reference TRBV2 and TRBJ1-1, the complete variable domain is EPEVTQTPSHQVTQMGQEVILRCVPISNHLYFYWYRQILGQKVEFLVSFYNNEISEKSEIFDDQFSVERPDGSNFTLKIRSTKLEDSAMYFCADSRGGNTEAFFGQGTRLTVV.

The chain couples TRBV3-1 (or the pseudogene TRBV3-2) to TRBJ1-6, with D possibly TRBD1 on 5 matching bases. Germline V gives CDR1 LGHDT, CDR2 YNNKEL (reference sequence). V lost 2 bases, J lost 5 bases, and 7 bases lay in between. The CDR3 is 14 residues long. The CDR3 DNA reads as TGTGCCAGCAGCCAATCAGGGAATAATTCACCCCTCCACTTT. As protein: CASSQSGNNSPLHF.

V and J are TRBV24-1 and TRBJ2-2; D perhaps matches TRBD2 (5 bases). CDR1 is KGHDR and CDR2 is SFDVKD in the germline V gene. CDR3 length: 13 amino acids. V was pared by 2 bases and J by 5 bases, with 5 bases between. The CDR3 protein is CATSDSGTGELFF. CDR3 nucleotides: TGTGCCACCAGTGATTCGGGGACCGGGGAGCTGTTTTTT.

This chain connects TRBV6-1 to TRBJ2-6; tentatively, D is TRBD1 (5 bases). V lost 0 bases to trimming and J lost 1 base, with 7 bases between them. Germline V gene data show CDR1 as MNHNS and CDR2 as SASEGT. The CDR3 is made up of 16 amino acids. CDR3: CASSEAPGSGANVLTF. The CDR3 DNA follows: TGTGCCAGCAGTGAAGCTCCAGGGTCTGGGGCCAACGTCCTGACTTTC.